This T cell receptor beta chain was recovered during a study of identical twins. TCRdb passed the 5' RACE reads through MiXCR, listing each CDR3 protein once. The sample has around 480,000 distinct CDR3 sequences; more than 13% are singletons. This clonotype was recorded at least ten times. As yet, its antigen is unknown. Study results and caveats: Carriage of fewer insertions was seen in abundant cord blood beta clonotypes, whereas memory repertoires showed none. Donors were not followed over many years; analysis was cross-sectional.

Each donor was a healthy Caucasian. The CDR3 runs 13 residues. V was cut by 2 bases and J by 1 base, with 5 bases left in between. The sample was also linked to a second study, of yellow fever vaccine responses in identical twins.

The chain recombines TRBV12-3 or TRBV12-4 with TRBJ1-1; D is unclear. This TCR came from a woman younger than 35 in good health. Sequencing was done on a sample of CD4+ T cells sorted from blood. CDR3 coding DNA: TGTGCCAGCAGTTTAAAGGGGAACACTGAAGCTTTCTTT. Amino acids: CASSLKGNTEAFF.